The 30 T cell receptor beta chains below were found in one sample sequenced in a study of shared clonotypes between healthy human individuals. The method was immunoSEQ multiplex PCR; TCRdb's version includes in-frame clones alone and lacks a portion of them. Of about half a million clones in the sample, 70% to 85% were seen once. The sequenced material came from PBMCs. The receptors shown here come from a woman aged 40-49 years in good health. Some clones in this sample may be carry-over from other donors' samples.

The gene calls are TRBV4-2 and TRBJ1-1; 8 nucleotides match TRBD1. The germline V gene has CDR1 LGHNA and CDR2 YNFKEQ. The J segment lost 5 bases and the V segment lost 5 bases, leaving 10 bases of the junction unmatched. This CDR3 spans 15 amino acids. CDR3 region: CASSITTGVGTEAFF. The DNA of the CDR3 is TGTGCCAGCAGCATTACGACAGGGGTGGGGACTGAAGCTTTCTTT.

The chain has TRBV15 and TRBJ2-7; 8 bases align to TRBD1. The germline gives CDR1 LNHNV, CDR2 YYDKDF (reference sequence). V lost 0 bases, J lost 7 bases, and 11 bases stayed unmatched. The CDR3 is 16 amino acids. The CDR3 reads CATSREQVGQGGEQYF. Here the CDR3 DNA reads TGTGCCACCAGCAGAGAACAGGTCGGACAGGGTGGTGAGCAGTACTTC.

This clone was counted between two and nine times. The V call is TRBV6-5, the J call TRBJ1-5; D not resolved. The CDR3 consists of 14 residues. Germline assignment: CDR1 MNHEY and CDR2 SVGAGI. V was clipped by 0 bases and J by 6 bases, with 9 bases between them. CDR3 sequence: CASSYSGRTQPQHF. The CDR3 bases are TGTGCCAGCAGTTACTCAGGAAGGACTCAGCCCCAGCATTTT.

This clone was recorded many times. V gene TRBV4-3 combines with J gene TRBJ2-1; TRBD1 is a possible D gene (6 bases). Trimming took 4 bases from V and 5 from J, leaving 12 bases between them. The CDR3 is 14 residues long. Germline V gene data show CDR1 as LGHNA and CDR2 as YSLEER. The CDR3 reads CASSLGSGDNEQFF. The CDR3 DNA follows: TGCGCCAGCAGCCTAGGATCAGGGGACAATGAGCAGTTCTTC.

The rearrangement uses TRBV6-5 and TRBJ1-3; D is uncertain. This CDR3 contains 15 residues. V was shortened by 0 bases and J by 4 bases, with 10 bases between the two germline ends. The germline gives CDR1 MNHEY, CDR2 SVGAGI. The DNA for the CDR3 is TGTGCCAGCAGTTACTCGCAAGGGCTCGGAAACACCATATATTTT. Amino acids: CASSYSQGLGNTIYF.

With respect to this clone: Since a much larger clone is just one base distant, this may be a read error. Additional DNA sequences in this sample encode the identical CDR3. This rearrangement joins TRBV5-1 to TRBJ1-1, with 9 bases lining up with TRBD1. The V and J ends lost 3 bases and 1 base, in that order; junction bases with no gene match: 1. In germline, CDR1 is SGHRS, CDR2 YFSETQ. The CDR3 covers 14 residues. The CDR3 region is CASSSGQGNTEAFF. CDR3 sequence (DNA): TGCGCCAGCAGCTCGGGACAGGGGAACACTGAAGCTTTCTTT.

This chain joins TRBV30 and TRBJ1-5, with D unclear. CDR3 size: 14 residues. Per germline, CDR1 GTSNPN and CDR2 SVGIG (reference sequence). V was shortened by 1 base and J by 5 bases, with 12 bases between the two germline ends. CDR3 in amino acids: CAWSAGVVDQPQHF. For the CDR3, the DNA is TGTGCCTGGAGTGCAGGAGTCGTGGATCAGCCCCAGCATTTT.

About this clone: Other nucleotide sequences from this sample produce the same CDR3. The CDR3 region is CASSLDTNYGYTF. CDR3 coding DNA: TGTGCCAGCAGCCTGGACACTAACTATGGCTACACCTTC. This sequence joins TRBV5-4 and TRBJ1-2; possibly TRBD1 for D (5 bases). V was pared by 4 bases and J by 0 bases, with 7 bases between. The CDR3 loop spans 13 amino acids. In germline, CDR1 is SGHNT, CDR2 YYREEE (reference sequence).

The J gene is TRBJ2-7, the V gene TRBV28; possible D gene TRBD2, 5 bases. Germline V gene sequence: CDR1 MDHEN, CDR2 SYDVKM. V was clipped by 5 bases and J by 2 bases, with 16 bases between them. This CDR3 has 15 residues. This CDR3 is CASSRRRTFAYEQYF. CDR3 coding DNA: TGTGCCAGCAGTCGACGGAGGACCTTCGCCTACGAGCAGTACTTC.

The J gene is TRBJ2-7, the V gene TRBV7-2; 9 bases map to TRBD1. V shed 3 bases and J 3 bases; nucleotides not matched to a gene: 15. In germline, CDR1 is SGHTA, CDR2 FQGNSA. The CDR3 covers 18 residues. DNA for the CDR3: TGTGCCAGCAGCTTCACAGGGGGCGCGGGAGTGTTTGTCTACGAGCAGTACTTC. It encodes CASSFTGGAGVFVYEQYF.

CDR3 protein: CASSLWLEGPYEQYF. The CDR3 DNA sequence: TGTGCCAGCAGCTTATGGTTGGAGGGTCCCTACGAGCAGTACTTC. This rearrangement joins TRBV7-9 to TRBJ2-7; a possible D gene is TRBD2 (6 bases). This CDR3 is 15 amino acids long. Trimming took off 2 bases at V and 2 bases at J, with 13 bases between the two ends. The germline V gene encodes CDR1 SEHNR and CDR2 FQNEAQ (reference sequence).

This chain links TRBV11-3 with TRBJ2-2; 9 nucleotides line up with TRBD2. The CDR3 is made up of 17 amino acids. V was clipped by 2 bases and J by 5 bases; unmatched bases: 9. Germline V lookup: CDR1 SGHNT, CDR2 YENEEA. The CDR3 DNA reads TGTGCCAGCAGCTTATGGGGTAGCGGGAGTGCGACCGGGGAGCTGTTTTTT. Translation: CASSLWGSGSATGELFF.

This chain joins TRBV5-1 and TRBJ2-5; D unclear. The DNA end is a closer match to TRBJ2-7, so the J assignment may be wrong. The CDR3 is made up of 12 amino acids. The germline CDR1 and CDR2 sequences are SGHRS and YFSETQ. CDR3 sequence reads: CASSSDFYEQYF. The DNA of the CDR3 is TGCGCCAGCAGCTCCGACTTCTACGAGCAGTACTTC.

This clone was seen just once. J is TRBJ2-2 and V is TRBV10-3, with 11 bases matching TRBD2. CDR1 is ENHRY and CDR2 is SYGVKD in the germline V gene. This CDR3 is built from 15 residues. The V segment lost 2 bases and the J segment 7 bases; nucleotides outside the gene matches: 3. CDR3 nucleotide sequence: TGTGCCATCAGTGAGGTAGCGGGAGGGTTCGGGGAGCTGTTTTTT. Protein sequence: CAISEVAGGFGELFF.

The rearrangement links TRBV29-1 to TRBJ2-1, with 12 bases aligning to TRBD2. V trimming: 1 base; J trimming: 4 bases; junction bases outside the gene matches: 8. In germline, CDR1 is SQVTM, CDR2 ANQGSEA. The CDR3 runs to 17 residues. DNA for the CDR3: TGCAGCGTTGAAGGGGTGACTAGCGGGAGTAATTACAATGAGCAGTTCTTC. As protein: CSVEGVTSGSNYNEQFF.

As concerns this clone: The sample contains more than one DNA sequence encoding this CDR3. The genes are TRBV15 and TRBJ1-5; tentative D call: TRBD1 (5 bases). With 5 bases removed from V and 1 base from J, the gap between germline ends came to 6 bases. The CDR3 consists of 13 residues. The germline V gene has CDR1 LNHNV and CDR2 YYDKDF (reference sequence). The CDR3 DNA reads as TGTGCCACCAGCCCAGGGAGCAATCAGCCCCAGCATTTT. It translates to CATSPGSNQPQHF. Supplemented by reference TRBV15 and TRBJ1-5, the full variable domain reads DAMVIQNPRYQVTQFGKPVTLSCSQTLNHNVMYWYQQKSSQAPKLLFHYYDKDFNNEADTPDNFQSRRPNTSFCFLDIRSPGLGDTAMYLCATSPGSNQPQHFGDGTRLSIL.

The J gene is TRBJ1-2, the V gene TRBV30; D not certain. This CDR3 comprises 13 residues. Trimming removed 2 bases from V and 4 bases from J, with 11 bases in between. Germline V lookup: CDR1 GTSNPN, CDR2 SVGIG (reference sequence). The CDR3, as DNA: TGTGCCTGGAGTACGGGCTTTGGCTATGGCTACACCTTC. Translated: CAWSTGFGYGYTF.

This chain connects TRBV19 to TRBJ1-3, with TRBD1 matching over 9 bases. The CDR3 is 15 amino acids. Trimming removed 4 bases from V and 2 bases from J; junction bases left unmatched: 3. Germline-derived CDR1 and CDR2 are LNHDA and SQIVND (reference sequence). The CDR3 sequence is CASSTGTGTGNTIYF. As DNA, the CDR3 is TGTGCCAGTAGTACCGGGACAGGGACTGGAAACACCATATATTTT.

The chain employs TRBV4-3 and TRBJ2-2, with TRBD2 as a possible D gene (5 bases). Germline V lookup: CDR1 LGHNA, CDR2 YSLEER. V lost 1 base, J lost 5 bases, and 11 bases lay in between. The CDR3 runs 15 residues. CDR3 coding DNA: TGCGCCAGCAGCCAAGGGACGCCGGGGACCGGGGAGCTGTTTTTT. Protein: CASSQGTPGTGELFF.

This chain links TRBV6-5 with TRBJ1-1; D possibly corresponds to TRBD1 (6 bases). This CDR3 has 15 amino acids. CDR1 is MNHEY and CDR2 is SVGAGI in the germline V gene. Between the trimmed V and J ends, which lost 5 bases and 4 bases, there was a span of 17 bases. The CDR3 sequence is CASSRALGAFTEAFF. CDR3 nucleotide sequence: TGTGCCAGCAGTCGGGCCTTGGGGGCGTTCACTGAAGCTTTCTTT.

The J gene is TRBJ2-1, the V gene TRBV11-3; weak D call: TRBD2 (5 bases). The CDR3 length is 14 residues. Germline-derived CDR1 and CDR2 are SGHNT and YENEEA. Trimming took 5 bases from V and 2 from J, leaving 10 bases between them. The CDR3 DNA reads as TGTGCCAGCAGCGCCAGCGGTACCTACAATGAGCAGTTCTTC. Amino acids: CASSASGTYNEQFF.

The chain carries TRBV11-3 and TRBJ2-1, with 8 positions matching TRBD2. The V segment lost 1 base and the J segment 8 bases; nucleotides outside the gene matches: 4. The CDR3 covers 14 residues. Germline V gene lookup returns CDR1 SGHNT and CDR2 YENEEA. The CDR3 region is CASSLAGGRDEQFF. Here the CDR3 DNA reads TGTGCCAGCAGCTTAGCGGGAGGGAGGGATGAGCAGTTCTTC.

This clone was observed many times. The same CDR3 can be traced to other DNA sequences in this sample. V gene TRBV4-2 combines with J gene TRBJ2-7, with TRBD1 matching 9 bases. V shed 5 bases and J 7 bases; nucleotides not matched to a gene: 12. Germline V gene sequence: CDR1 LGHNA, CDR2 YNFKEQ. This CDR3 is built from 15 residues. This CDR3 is CASSTRDREGREQYF. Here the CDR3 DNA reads TGTGCCAGCAGCACCCGGGACAGGGAAGGGCGGGAGCAGTACTTC.

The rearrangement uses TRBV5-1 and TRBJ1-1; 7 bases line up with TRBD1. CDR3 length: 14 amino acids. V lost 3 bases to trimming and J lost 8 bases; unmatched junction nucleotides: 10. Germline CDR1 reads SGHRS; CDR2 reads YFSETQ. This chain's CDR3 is CASSYRDSGPEAFF. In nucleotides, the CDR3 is TGCGCCAGCAGCTACCGGGACAGTGGCCCCGAAGCTTTCTTT.

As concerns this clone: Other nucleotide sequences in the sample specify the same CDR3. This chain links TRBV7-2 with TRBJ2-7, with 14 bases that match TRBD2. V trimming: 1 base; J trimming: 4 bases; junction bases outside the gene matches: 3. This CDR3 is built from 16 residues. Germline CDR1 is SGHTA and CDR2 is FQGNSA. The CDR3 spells CASSLEGTSGSYEQYF. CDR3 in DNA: TGTGCCAGCAGCTTAGAGGGGACTAGCGGGAGTTACGAGCAGTACTTC.

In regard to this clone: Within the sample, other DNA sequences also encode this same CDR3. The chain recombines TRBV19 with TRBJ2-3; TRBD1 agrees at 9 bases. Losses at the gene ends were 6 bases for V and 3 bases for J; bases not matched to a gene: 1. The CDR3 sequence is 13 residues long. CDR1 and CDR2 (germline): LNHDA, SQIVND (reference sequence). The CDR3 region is CASRDRGTDTQYF. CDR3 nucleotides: TGTGCCAGTAGAGACAGGGGGACAGATACGCAGTATTTT.

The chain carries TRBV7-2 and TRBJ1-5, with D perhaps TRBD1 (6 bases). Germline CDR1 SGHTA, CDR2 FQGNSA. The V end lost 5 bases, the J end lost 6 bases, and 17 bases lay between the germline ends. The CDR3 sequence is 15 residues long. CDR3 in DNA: TGTGCCAGCAGCCAAATGTGGGGGCAGTCTCAGCCCCAGCATTTT. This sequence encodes CASSQMWGQSQPQHF.

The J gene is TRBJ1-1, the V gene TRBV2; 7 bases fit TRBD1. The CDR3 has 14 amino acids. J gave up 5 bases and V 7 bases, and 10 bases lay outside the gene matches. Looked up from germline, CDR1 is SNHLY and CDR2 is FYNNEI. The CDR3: CASTERTGETEAFF. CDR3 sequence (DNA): TGTGCCAGCACCGAACGTACAGGGGAGACTGAAGCTTTCTTT.

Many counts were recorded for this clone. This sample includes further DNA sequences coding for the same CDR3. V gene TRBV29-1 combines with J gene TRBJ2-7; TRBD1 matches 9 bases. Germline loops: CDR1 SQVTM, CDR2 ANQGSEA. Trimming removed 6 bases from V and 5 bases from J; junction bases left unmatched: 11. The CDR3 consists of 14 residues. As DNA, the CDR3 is TGCAGCGTCCAAATACCGGGACAGGGTCACGAGCAGTACTTC. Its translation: CSVQIPGQGHEQYF.

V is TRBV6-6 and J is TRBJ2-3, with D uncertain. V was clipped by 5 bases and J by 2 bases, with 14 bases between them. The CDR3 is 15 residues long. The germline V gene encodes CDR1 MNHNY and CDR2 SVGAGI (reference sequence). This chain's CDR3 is CASSIGRLHTDTQYF. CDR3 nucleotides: TGTGCCAGCAGTATTGGCCGGCTCCACACAGATACGCAGTATTTT.